Detailed here is one T cell receptor beta chain. This sample was taken from a study of blood T cell repertoires in COVID-19. V lost 8 bases, J lost 3 bases, and 5 bases stayed unmatched. Germline V gene data show CDR1 as MDHEN and CDR2 as SYDVKM. This CDR3 spans 13 amino acids. In the authors' methods: Researchers report that nucleated cell counts were estimated from reference gene primer amplification. Sequencing used immunoSEQ multiplex PCR; TCRdb keeps in-frame clones, though not all of them. The V and J calls and the clone size are those of that table, but D and trimming were determined from the DNA. This table holds 200,000 or so clones, about nine tenths found once.

The chain combines TRBV28 with TRBJ1-2, with 8 nucleotides matching TRBD1. The sequence was obtained from a woman in her sixties with acute or convalescent COVID-19. Sequencing was carried out using peripheral blood. CDR3 sequence (DNA): TGTGCCAGCGCCAAGGACAGGGACTATGGCTACACCTTC. This translates into CASAKDRDYGYTF.